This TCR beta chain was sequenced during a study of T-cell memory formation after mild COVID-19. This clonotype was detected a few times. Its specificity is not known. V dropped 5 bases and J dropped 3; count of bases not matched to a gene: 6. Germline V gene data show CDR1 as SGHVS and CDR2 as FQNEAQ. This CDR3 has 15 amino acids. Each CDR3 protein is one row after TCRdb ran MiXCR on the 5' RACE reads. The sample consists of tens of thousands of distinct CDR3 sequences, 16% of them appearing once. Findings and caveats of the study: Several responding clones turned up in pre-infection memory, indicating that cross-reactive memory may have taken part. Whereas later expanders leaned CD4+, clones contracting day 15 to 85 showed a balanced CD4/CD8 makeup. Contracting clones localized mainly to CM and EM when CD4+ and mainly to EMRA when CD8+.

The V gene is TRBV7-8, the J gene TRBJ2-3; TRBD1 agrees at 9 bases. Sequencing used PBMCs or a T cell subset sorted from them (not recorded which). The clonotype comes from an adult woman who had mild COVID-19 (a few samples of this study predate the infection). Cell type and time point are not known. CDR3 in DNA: TGTGCCAGCAGCCAAGGGGACAGGGTTACAGATACGCAGTATTTT. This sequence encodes CASSQGDRVTDTQYF.